This entry lists 27 T cell receptor beta chains sequenced from one sample in a study of cytomegalovirus exposure and HLA in healthy donors (dated by TCRdb to 2016 to 2017). The method was the immunoSEQ multiplex PCR assay. TCRdb's version of the immuneACCESS table is confined to in-frame rearrangements and falls short of the full clone set. An unresolved V gene accounts for under half of the shortfall where checked; the remainder is of unknown origin. In all, the sample holds 250,000 to 300,000 clones, and approximately 86% of those were seen once. Together, the top ten hold about 1% of the sample. Sequenced material: PBMCs. All receptors derive from a woman under 30 in good health and CMV-seronegative.

This rearrangement joins TRBV7-9 to TRBJ2-1; 9 bases map to TRBD1. Trimming cost V 4 bases and J 1 base; bases outside gene matches: 5. Germline CDR1 reads SEHNR; CDR2 reads FQNEAQ (reference sequence). CDR3 length: 16 residues. The CDR3 DNA reads as TGTGCCAGCAGCTCTGGGACAGGGAGATCCTACAATGAGCAGTTCTTC. Translated, it gives CASSSGTGRSYNEQFF.

The rearrangement links TRBV11-2 to TRBJ2-6; 7 bases map to TRBD1. V shed 3 bases and J 0 bases; nucleotides not matched to a gene: 8. The CDR3 loop spans 18 amino acids. Germline CDR1 is SGHAT and CDR2 is FQNNGV. CDR3 sequence reads: CASSFRGLLPSGANVLTF. CDR3 sequence (DNA): TGTGCCAGCAGCTTTAGGGGGCTGCTTCCCTCTGGGGCCAACGTCCTGACTTTC.

The rearrangement links TRBV5-1 to TRBJ2-2; D gene ambiguous. This CDR3 region has 14 residues. V lost 0 bases, J lost 5 bases, and 8 bases lay in between. Germline V gene sequence: CDR1 SGHRS, CDR2 YFSETQ. The CDR3, as DNA: TGCGCCAGCAGCTTGGCCGCAGTTACCGGGGAGCTGTTTTTT. Its translation is CASSLAAVTGELFF.

This clone was counted a single time. This chain links TRBV5-1 with TRBJ2-7; 7 bases fit TRBD2. This CDR3 contains 15 residues. V dropped 2 bases and J dropped 6; count of bases not matched to a gene: 11. Germline CDR1 and CDR2: SGHRS and YFSETQ. The CDR3 loop is CASSLASGKFFEQYF. The CDR3 nucleotides are TGCGCCAGCAGCTTAGCTAGCGGAAAGTTCTTCGAGCAGTACTTC.

This chain connects TRBV6-1 to TRBJ1-2, with TRBD1 identical over 11 bases. The CDR3 runs 15 residues. Germline CDR1 and CDR2: MNHNS and SASEGT. J was trimmed by 4 bases and V by 5 bases; bases with no gene match: 6. The CDR3 loop reads CASSWGQGGTYGYTF. The CDR3 coding sequence is TGTGCCAGCAGTTGGGGACAGGGGGGAACCTATGGCTACACCTTC.

V and J are TRBV19 and TRBJ2-2; 7 bases are a match to TRBD2. This CDR3 comprises 14 residues. J gave up 7 bases and V 2 bases, and 4 bases lay outside the gene matches. Germline loops: CDR1 LNHDA, CDR2 SQIVND (reference sequence). In nucleotides, the CDR3 is TGTGCCAGTAGTATACAGGGAGGGGTCGGGGAGCTGTTTTTT. It encodes CASSIQGGVGELFF.

Only one count was recorded for this clone. The V and J genes are TRBV2 and TRBJ2-2, with TRBD2 matching over 7 bases. The CDR3 has 15 amino acids. Germline assignment: CDR1 SNHLY and CDR2 FYNNEI. With 8 bases clipped from V and 3 bases from J, the junction kept 9 bases outside the gene matches. CDR3 in DNA: TGTGCCAGCTTTGGGAGGGAAATTGACACCGGGGAGCTGTTTTTT. Translating it yields CASFGREIDTGELFF.

This rearrangement joins TRBV19 to TRBJ2-7; the match to TRBD2 covers 14 bases. CDR3 length: 18 residues. The germline V gene has CDR1 LNHDA and CDR2 SQIVND (reference sequence). V lost 5 bases and J lost 1; bases outside the gene matches: 10. The chain's CDR3 is CASSLGLAGGPRSYEQYF. The CDR3 bases are TGTGCCAGTAGTTTAGGACTAGCGGGAGGCCCCAGGTCCTACGAGCAGTACTTC.

This chain joins TRBV7-6 and TRBJ1-5; D not resolved. CDR3 length equals 16 residues. In germline, CDR1 is SGHVS, CDR2 FNYEAQ. Trimming removed 5 bases at V and 4 bases at J, with 18 bases between. CDR3 in amino acids: CASSPAAGSRNQPQHF. CDR3 in DNA: TGTGCCAGCAGCCCTGCTGCGGGTTCCAGAAATCAGCCCCAGCATTTT.

The chain employs TRBV7-6 and TRBJ1-5; D is unresolved. V was cut by 1 base and J by 5 bases, with 9 bases left in between. The CDR3 runs to 14 residues. Germline assignment: CDR1 SGHVS and CDR2 FNYEAQ. CDR3 amino acids: CASSLGGSYQPQHF. In DNA form, the CDR3 reads TGTGCCAGCAGCTTAGGTGGGAGTTATCAGCCCCAGCATTTT.

This chain joins TRBV2 and TRBJ1-5, with 7 bases matching TRBD1. J was trimmed by 3 bases and V by 8 bases; bases with no gene match: 10. The CDR3 is made up of 15 amino acids. The germline gives CDR1 SNHLY, CDR2 FYNNEI. As DNA, the CDR3 is TGTGCCAGCGCGACCTCCGACAGGGTCAATCAGCCCCAGCATTTT. Amino acids: CASATSDRVNQPQHF.

The chain carries TRBV4-1 and TRBJ2-5; 7 nucleotides match TRBD1. CDR1 is MGHRA and CDR2 is YSYEKL in the germline V gene. V was clipped by 8 bases and J by 2 bases; unmatched bases: 11. The CDR3 length is 15 residues. The DNA of the CDR3 is TGCGCCAGCGGTAGGACAGGAGGAAGGCAAGAGACCCAGTACTTC. Protein product: CASGRTGGRQETQYF.

This clone occurred once. The chain recombines TRBV6-5 with TRBJ1-1, with 11 nucleotides matching TRBD1. There are 14 residues in the CDR3. Trimming cost V 7 bases and J 4 bases; bases outside gene matches: 5. The germline CDR1 and CDR2 sequences are MNHEY and SVGAGI. DNA of the CDR3: TGTGCCAGCATCCGGACAGGGGGCATCACTGAAGCTTTCTTT. It codes for CASIRTGGITEAFF.

The rearrangement uses TRBV4-1 and TRBJ2-1; TRBD2 agrees at 8 bases. Germline CDR1 MGHRA, CDR2 YSYEKL. The trim removed 3 bases at V and 10 bases at J, leaving 17 bases unmatched. The CDR3 sequence is 17 residues long. CDR3 nucleotide sequence: TGCGCCAGCAGCCAGGATTCCGGGCGGGGGGCTCAAGGCGAGCAGTTCTTC. This codes for CASSQDSGRGAQGEQFF.

The rearrangement joins TRBV6-1 to TRBJ2-1; a weak D match, TRBD1 (6 bases). Germline CDR1 is MNHNS and CDR2 is SASEGT. The CDR3 sequence is 16 residues long. Trimming stripped 4 bases from V and 2 bases from J, with 15 bases between. For the CDR3, the DNA is TGTGCCAGCAGTGTTGGCCAGGGGTCCGCCTACAATGAGCAGTTCTTC. Protein product: CASSVGQGSAYNEQFF.

V and J are TRBV29-1 and TRBJ2-1; 14 nucleotides match TRBD2. The CDR3 contains 16 residues. Germline values: CDR1 SQVTM, CDR2 ANQGSEA. J lost 2 bases, V lost 6 bases, and 6 bases had no gene match. CDR3 sequence reads: CSVLGLAGVAYNEQFF. In DNA, the CDR3 is TGCAGCGTCTTGGGACTAGCGGGAGTGGCCTACAATGAGCAGTTCTTC.

In the case of this clone: Other DNA variants within this sample encode the same CDR3. This chain links TRBV5-6 with TRBJ1-2; no clear D gene. CDR1 is SGHDT and CDR2 is YYEEEE in the germline V gene. V was trimmed by 2 bases and J by 6 bases, leaving 5 bases between them. CDR3 length: 11 amino acids. CDR3 residues: CASSLLDGYTF. The CDR3 DNA is TGTGCCAGCAGCTTATTAGATGGCTACACCTTC.

The rearrangement uses TRBV27 and TRBJ2-3; 15 bases map to TRBD2. V gave up 5 bases and J gave up 7 bases; unmatched junction bases: 4. The CDR3 has 15 residues. Germline lookup yields CDR1 MNHEY and CDR2 SMNVEV (reference sequence). CDR3 in DNA: TGTGCCAGCAGTCAAGGGACTAGCGGGGGGCATACGCAGTATTTT. Amino acid sequence: CASSQGTSGGHTQYF.

The V call is TRBV5-4, the J call TRBJ2-7; possibly TRBD2 for D (6 bases). V lost 2 bases, J lost 5 bases, and 11 bases lay in between. Germline-derived CDR1 and CDR2 are SGHNT and YYREEE (reference sequence). This CDR3 has 13 amino acids. This CDR3 is CASSFDGSNEQYF. The CDR3 DNA sequence: TGTGCCAGCAGCTTTGACGGGAGCAACGAGCAGTACTTC.

V usage is TRBV7-7 and J usage is TRBJ1-3; D is undetermined. This CDR3 is built from 13 residues. CDR1 SSHAT and CDR2 FNYEAQ come from the germline V gene (reference sequence). V gave up 5 bases and J gave up 0 bases, with 5 bases separating them. The CDR3, as DNA: TGTGCCAGCAGCCCAGGCTCTGGAAACACCATATATTTT. It codes for CASSPGSGNTIYF.

This CDR3 is CASSFGLGQGSLQYF. The CDR3 DNA follows: TGCGCCAGCAGCTTCGGTTTGGGACAGGGTTCTTTGCAGTACTTC. The rearrangement links TRBV5-1 to TRBJ2-7; 9 bases line up with TRBD1. Trimming at V came to 2 bases and at J to 9 bases, leaving 12 bases not matched to a gene. The CDR3 has 15 residues. Germline CDR1 is SGHRS and CDR2 is YFSETQ.

This clone is a singleton in its sample. The V and J genes are TRBV6-5 and TRBJ1-1; tentatively, D is TRBD1 (5 bases). CDR1 and CDR2 (germline): MNHEY, SVGAGI. V lost 2 bases, J lost 0 bases, and 10 bases lay in between. The CDR3 runs 15 residues. The CDR3 coding sequence is TGTGCCAGCAGTTACGGTCCAGGGTTGAACACTGAAGCTTTCTTT. Amino acid sequence: CASSYGPGLNTEAFF.

This rearrangement joins TRBV4-3 to TRBJ2-5; TRBD2 matches at 11 bases. Germline V gene lookup returns CDR1 LGHNA and CDR2 YSLEER. CDR3 size: 20 residues. Trimming at V came to 4 bases and at J to 3 bases, leaving 19 bases not matched to a gene. In nucleotides, the CDR3 is TGCGCCAGCAGCCCAGAGGGGGTTAGCGGGCTAGCGGGGGGCAAAGAGACCCAGTACTTC. Translated: CASSPEGVSGLAGGKETQYF.

J is TRBJ1-5 and V is TRBV19, with a possible D match to TRBD1 (5 bases). Deletions cut 11 bases from V and 2 bases from J, with 19 bases between. The CDR3 totals 15 residues. Per the germline V gene, CDR1 is LNHDA and CDR2 is SQIVND (reference sequence). The DNA of the CDR3 is TGTGCCCATCTCCCAGGGAGGGATGGCAATCAGCCCCAGCATTTT. It encodes CAHLPGRDGNQPQHF.

The chain links TRBV7-8 to TRBJ2-7; D perhaps matches TRBD1 (5 bases). CDR1 and CDR2 from the germline V gene are SGHVS and FQNEAQ. Trimming removed 2 bases from V and 3 bases from J, with 11 bases in between. The CDR3 is made up of 14 amino acids. CDR3 sequence: CASSLFQGSYEQYF. The CDR3 nucleotides read TGTGCCAGCAGCTTATTTCAGGGTAGCTACGAGCAGTACTTC.

This clone was counted a few times. The V call is TRBV5-1, the J call TRBJ1-1; D call uncertain. Germline CDR1 SGHRS, CDR2 YFSETQ. This CDR3 is built from 14 residues. V lost 1 base, J lost 0 bases, and 7 bases lay in between. CDR3 protein: CASSLNSLNTEAFF. The DNA of the CDR3 is TGCGCCAGCAGCTTGAACAGCTTGAACACTGAAGCTTTCTTT. Complete variable domain (other parts from reference TRBV5-1 and TRBJ1-1): KAGVTQTPRYLIKTRGQQVTLSCSPISGHRSVSWYQQTPGQGLQFLFEYFSETQRNKGNFPGRFSGRQFSNSRSEMNVSTLELGDSALYLCASSLNSLNTEAFFGQGTRLTVV.

The rearrangement joins TRBV5-1 to TRBJ1-3; unclear D gene. The CDR3 has 14 amino acids. V shed 3 bases and J shed 7 bases, with 14 bases lying between them. CDR1 is SGHRS and CDR2 is YFSETQ in the germline V gene. The CDR3: CASSSGLNGNTIYF. The CDR3 nucleotides read TGCGCCAGCAGCTCAGGACTCAACGGGAACACCATATATTTT.